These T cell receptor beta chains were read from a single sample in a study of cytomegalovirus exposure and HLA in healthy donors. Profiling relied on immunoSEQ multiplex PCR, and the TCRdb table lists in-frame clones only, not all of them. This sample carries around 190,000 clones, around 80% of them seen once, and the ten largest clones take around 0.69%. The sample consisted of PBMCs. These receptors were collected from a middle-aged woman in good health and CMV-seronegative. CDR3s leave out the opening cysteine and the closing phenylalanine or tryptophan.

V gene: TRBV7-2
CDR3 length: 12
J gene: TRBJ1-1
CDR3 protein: ASSLLQGNTEAF

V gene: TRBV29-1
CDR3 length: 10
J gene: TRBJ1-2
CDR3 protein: SASGQGDGYT

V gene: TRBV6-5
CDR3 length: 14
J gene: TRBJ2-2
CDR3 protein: ASSYLSASNTGELF

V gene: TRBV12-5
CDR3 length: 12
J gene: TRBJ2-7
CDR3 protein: ASGQQGAGYEQY

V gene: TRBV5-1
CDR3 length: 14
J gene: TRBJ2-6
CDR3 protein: ASSLTPGTGANVLT

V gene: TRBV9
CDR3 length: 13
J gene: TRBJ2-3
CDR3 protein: ASSPGLVAARTQY

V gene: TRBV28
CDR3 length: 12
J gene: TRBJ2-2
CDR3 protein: ASSGTHATGELF

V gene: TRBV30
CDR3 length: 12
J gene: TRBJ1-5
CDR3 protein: AWREGLSNQPQH

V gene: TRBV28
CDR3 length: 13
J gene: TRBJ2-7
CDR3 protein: ASSPRGLAGEEQY

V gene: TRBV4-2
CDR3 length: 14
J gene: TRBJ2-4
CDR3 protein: ASSQDIEGADQIQY

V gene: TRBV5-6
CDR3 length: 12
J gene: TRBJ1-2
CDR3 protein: ASSLGRGSDGYT

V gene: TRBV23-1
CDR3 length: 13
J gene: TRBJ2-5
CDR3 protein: ASSPPLSGEETQY

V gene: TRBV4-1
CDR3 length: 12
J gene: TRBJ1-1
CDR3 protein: ASSQEITADEAF

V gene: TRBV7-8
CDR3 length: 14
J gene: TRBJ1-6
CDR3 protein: ASSPSRVSSNSPLH

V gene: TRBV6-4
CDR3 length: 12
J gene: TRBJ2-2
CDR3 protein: ASPRTGGTGELF

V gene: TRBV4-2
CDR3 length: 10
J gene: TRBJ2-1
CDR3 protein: ASSQDGNEQF

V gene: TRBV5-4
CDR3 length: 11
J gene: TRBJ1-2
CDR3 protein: ASSLRRDYGYT

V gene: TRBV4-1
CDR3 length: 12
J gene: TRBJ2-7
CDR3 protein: ASSWPGQNYEQY

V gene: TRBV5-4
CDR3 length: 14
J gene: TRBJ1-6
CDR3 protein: ASSSPTGGNNSPLH

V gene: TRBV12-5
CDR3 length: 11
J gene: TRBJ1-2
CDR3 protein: ASGLVRGFGYT

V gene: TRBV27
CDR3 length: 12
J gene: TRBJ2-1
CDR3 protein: ASRGLAGVNEQF

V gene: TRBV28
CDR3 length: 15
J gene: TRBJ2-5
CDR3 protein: ASSPNPPSGDWETQY

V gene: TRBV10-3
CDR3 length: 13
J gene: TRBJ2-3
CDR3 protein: AIRDRGRSTDTQY

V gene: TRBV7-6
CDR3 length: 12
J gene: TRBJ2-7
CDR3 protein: ASSLESGGDVQY

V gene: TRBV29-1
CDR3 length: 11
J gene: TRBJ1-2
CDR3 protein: SDQRGGDYGYT

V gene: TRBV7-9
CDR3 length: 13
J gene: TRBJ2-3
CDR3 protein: ASSRWGGAEDTQY

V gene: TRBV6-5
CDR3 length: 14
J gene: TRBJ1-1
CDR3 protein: ASSYSKQSGNTEAF

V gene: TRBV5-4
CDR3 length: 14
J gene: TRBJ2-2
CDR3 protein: ASSLYGRQAHGELF

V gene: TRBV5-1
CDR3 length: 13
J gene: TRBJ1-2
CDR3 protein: ASRPGGDAYYGYT

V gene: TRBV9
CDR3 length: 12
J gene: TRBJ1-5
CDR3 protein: ASSVDPGHQPQH

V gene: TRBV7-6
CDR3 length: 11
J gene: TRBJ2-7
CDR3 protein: ASSLAFGYEQY

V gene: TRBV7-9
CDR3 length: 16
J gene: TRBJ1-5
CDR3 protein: ASSLGTGGHSFDQPQH

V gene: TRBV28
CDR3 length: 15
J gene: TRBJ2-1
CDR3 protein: ASSRLAGGIAYNEQF